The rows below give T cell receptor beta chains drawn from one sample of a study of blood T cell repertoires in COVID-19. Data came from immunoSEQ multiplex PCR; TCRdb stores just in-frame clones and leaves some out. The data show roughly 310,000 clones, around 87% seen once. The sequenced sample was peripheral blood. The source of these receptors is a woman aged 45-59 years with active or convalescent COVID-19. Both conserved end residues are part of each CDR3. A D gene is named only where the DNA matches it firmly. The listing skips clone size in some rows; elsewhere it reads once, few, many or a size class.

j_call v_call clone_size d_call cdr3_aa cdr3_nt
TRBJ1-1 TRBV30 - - CAWSPHGGDYEAFF TGTGCCTGGAGTCCTCATGGCGGGGATTATGAAGCTTTCTTT
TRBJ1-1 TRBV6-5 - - CASSYWAGGVTEAFF TGTGCCAGCAGTTACTGGGCAGGAGGAGTCACTGAAGCTTTCTTT
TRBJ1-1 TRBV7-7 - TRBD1 CASSYRQGSTREAFF TGTGCTAGCAGCTACCGACAGGGGTCCACACGTGAAGCTTTCTTT
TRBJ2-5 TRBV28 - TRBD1 CASSTPGQGGETQYF TGTGCCAGCAGTACCCCGGGACAGGGGGGAGAGACCCAGTACTTC
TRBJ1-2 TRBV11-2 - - CASSSLQGTYGYTF TGTGCCAGCAGCTCGTTACAGGGAACCTATGGCTACACCTTC
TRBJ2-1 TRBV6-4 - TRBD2 CASRPWGTSSYNEQFF TGTGCCAGCAGGCCATGGGGGACTAGCTCCTACAATGAGCAGTTCTTC
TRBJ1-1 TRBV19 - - CASSIGATEAFF TGTGCCAGTAGTATTGGGGCCACTGAAGCTTTCTTT
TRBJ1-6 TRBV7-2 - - CASSLQGSPLHF TGTGCCAGCAGCTTACAGGGATCACCCCTCCACTTT
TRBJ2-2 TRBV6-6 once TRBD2 CASSYPLAGNTGELFF TGTGCCAGCAGTTACCCACTAGCGGGGAACACCGGGGAGCTGTTTTTT
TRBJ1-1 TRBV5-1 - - CASRRDLRTEAFF TGCGCCAGCCGTCGCGACTTAAGGACTGAAGCTTTCTTT
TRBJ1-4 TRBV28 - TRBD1 CAINRDRVNEKLFF TGTGCCATAAACCGGGACAGGGTAAATGAAAAACTGTTTTTT
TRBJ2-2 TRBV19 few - CASSIAGNYPDGELFF TGTGCCAGTAGTATAGCGGGGAACTACCCCGACGGGGAGCTGTTTTTT
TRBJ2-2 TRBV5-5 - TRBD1 CASSFPTGVNTGELFF TGTGCCAGCAGCTTCCCAACAGGGGTAAACACCGGGGAGCTGTTTTTT
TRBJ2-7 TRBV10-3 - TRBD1 CAISESDRGRDEQYF TGTGCCATCAGTGAGTCGGACAGGGGGCGCGACGAGCAGTACTTC
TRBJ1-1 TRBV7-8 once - CASSLEPEGVSMNTEAFF TGTGCCAGCAGCTTAGAGCCCGAAGGGGTTTCCATGAACACTGAAGCTTTCTTT
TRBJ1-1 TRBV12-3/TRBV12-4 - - CASSYAVNTEAFF TGTGCCAGCAGTTACGCAGTGAACACTGAAGCTTTCTTT
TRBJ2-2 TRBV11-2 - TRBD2 CASSLWWGGRAAGELFF TGTGCCAGCAGCTTATGGTGGGGCGGGAGGGCCGCCGGGGAGCTGTTTTTT
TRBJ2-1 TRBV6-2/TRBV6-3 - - CASSWSGDNLNEQFF TGTGCCAGCAGTTGGTCAGGGGACAACCTCAATGAGCAGTTCTTC
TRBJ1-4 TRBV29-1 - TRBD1 CSVVTGINEKLFF TGCAGCGTTGTGACAGGGATCAATGAAAAACTGTTTTTT
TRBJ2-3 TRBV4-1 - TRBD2 CASSPFGRGGTDTQYF TGCGCCAGCAGCCCCTTCGGGCGGGGGGGCACAGATACGCAGTATTTT
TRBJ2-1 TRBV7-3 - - CASSSGRYNEQFF TGTGCCAGCAGCTCGGGGAGGTACAATGAGCAGTTCTTC
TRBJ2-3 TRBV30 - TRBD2 CAWNPLAGDPIGTQYF TGTGCCTGGAACCCACTAGCGGGGGACCCGATAGGTACGCAGTATTTT
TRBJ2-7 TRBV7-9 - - CASSSRLEDYEQYF TGTGCCAGCAGCTCAAGACTAGAAGACTACGAGCAGTACTTC
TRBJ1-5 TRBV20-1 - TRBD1 CSASGDRGNQPQHF TGCAGTGCTAGTGGGGACAGGGGGAATCAGCCCCAGCATTTT
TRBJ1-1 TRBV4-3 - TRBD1 CASSQGQGKELTEAFF TGCGCCAGCAGCCAAGGACAGGGTAAGGAGTTGACTGAAGCTTTCTTT
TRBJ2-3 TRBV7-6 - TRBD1 CASSLYGPDRGSTDTQYF TGTGCCAGCAGCTTATACGGACCCGACAGGGGAAGCACAGATACGCAGTATTTT
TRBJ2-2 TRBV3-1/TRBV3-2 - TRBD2 CASSLPGTSTGELFF TGTGCCAGCAGCCTGCCCGGGACTAGCACCGGGGAGCTGTTTTTT
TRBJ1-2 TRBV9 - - CASSPLGGGYYGYTF TGTGCCAGCAGCCCCCTAGGGGGGGGTTACTATGGCTACACCTTC
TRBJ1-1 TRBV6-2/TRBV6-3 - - CASSYRGNSASYSAEAFF TGTGCCAGCAGTTATAGGGGCAATTCTGCCTCTTATTCAGCTGAAGCTTTCTTT
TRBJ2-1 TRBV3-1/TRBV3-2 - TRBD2 CASSPTSGKGPNEQFF TGTGCCAGCAGCCCCACTAGCGGAAAGGGCCCGAATGAGCAGTTCTTC
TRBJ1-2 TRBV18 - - CASSLVQGWRYGYTF TGTGCCAGCTCACTTGTCCAGGGGTGGCGGTATGGCTACACCTTC
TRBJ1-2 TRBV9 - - CASSPGGTEVYGYTF TGTGCCAGCAGCCCAGGAGGGACCGAAGTCTATGGCTACACCTTC
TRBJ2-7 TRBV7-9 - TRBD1 CASSLGDRGTYEQYF TGTGCCAGCAGCTTAGGGGACAGGGGTACCTACGAGCAGTACTTC
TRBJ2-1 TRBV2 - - CASSSLGPSDEQFF TGTGCCAGCAGCTCCCTGGGGCCTAGCGATGAGCAGTTCTTC
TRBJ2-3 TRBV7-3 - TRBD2 CASSSSGKSDTQYF TGTGCCAGCAGCTCTAGCGGGAAATCAGATACGCAGTATTTT
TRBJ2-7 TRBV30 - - CAWSGRGGMDYEQYF TGTGCCTGGAGTGGGAGAGGGGGAATGGACTACGAGCAGTACTTC
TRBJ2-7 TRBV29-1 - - CSAKEAGMGEQYF TGCAGCGCCAAGGAGGCGGGCATGGGAGAGCAGTACTTC
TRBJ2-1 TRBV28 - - CASSSSPRRNEQFF TGTGCCAGCAGTTCCTCCCCCCGTCGTAATGAGCAGTTCTTC
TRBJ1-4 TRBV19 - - CASSLAGGKLFF TGTGCCAGTAGTTTGGCGGGCGGAAAACTGTTTTTT
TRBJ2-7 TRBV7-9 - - CASSSGTTTYEQYF TGTGCCAGCAGCTCCGGGACAACTACCTACGAGCAGTACTTC
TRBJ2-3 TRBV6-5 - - CASSRGQPDTQYF TGTGCCAGCAGTAGGGGCCAACCAGATACGCAGTATTTT
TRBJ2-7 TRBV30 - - CAWSPTRGEQYF TGTGCCTGGAGTCCCACCAGAGGCGAGCAGTACTTC
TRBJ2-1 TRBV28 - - CASSTQDRVASGAYNEQFF TGTGCCAGCAGTACTCAGGACAGGGTGGCTAGCGGGGCATACAATGAGCAGTTCTTC
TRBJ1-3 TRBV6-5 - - CASSYQPGGNTIYF TGTGCCAGCAGTTACCAGCCGGGGGGAAACACCATATATTTT